These 18 T cell receptor beta chains were all obtained from the same sample, sequenced in a study of Graves' ophthalmopathy and Graves' hyperthyroidism. TCR beta CDR3 amplification used RNA transcripts. The library came from an HTBI-primed first-round RT-PCR and a second-round multiplex PCR. TCRdb used MiXCR to reprocess the multiplex PCR reads, holding one entry per CDR3 protein. The sample lists a few hundred thousand distinct CDR3 sequences, approximately 37% occurring once. The sequenced sample was peripheral blood or thyroid tissue (not recorded which). The receptors shown here come from an adult man with Graves' hyperthyroidism.

This clonotype was seen just once. Given a much more abundant clone one base away, this may be a read error. The rearrangement joins TRBV7-2 to TRBJ1-2; no clear D gene. The CDR3 totals 13 residues. The germline V and J ends were trimmed by 4 bases and 8 bases, with 14 bases remaining between them. Germline V gene data show CDR1 as SGHTA and CDR2 as FQGNSA. For the CDR3, the DNA is TGTGCCAGCAGCTCCCCAGCTGGGGAGGGCTACACCTTC. This encodes CASSSPAGEGYTF.

This clonotype was detected a few times. V usage is TRBV7-8 and J usage is TRBJ1-5, with D possibly TRBD1 on 5 matching bases. The CDR3 has 16 amino acids. Germline V CDR1 and CDR2: SGHVS, FQNEAQ. With 4 bases removed from V and 2 bases from J, the gap between germline ends came to 15 bases. The CDR3 loop is CASSSQTGLGNQPQHF. CDR3 DNA sequence: TGTGCCAGCAGCTCTCAAACAGGCTTAGGCAATCAGCCCCAGCATTTT. Variable domain in full (rest from reference TRBV7-8 and TRBJ1-5): GAGVSQSPRYKVAKRGQDVALRCDPISGHVSLFWYQQALGQGPEFLTYFQNEAQLDKSGLPSDRFFAERPEGSVSTLKIQRTQQEDSAVYLCASSSQTGLGNQPQHFGDGTRLSIL.

On this clonotype itself: This clone may be a read error of a much larger clone one base away. J is TRBJ1-3 and V is TRBV7-9; 7 bases fit TRBD1. The trim removed 4 bases at V and 4 bases at J, leaving 4 bases unmatched. This CDR3 comprises 14 residues. Per germline, CDR1 SEHNR and CDR2 FQNEAQ (reference sequence). CDR3 bases: TGTGCCAGCAGCTCCCGGGACAGAGGAAACACCATATATTTT. Amino acid sequence: CASSSRDRGNTIYF.

At least ten counts were recorded for this clonotype. The chain couples TRBV11-2 to TRBJ1-6; the D is unclear. The ends were cut back, 0 bases at V and 9 bases at J, with 9 bases in the middle. Germline values: CDR1 SGHAT, CDR2 FQNNGV. This CDR3 comprises 14 residues. DNA of the CDR3: TGTGCCAGCAGCTTAGATCCTCGGGTTTCACCCCTCCACTTT. Encoded protein: CASSLDPRVSPLHF.

Note on this clonotype: An end of the junction differs from the germline gene, which may be a read error. The chain links TRBV2 to TRBJ2-5; D is perhaps TRBD1 (6 bases). CDR1 is SNHLY and CDR2 is FYNNEI in the germline V gene. The CDR3 runs 14 residues. The CDR3 sequence is CDSSLDRNQETQYF. For the CDR3, the DNA is TGTGACAGCAGTTTAGACAGGAACCAAGAGACCCAGTACTTC. The full variable domain, its missing parts supplied by reference TRBV2 and TRBJ2-5, is EPEVTQTPSHQVTQMGQEVILRCVPISNHLYFYWYRQILGQKVEFLVSFYNNEISEKSEIFDDQFSVERPDGSNFTLKIRSTKLEDSAMYFCDSSLDRNQETQYFGPGTRLLVL.

This clonotype occurred many times. This chain links TRBV13 with TRBJ2-5, with TRBD2 identical over 10 bases. The CDR3 loop spans 15 amino acids. The V gene end was trimmed by 7 bases and the J gene end by 5 bases; junction bases not matched to a gene: 10. Germline V gives CDR1 PRHDT, CDR2 FYEKMQ (reference sequence). This CDR3 is CASTSLAGVLETQYF. The DNA of the CDR3 is TGTGCCAGCACCTCCCTAGCGGGAGTCCTGGAGACCCAGTACTTC.

This sequence joins TRBV29-1 and TRBJ1-1; weak D call: TRBD1 (5 bases). V dropped 6 bases and J dropped 1 base, with 12 bases sitting between them. The CDR3 extends over 13 amino acids. Germline V gene lookup returns CDR1 SQVTM and CDR2 ANQGSEA. CDR3 nucleotides: TGCAGCGTGCGGGACTCAGGGAACACTGAAGCTTTCTTT. Protein: CSVRDSGNTEAFF. The full variable domain, its missing parts supplied by reference TRBV29-1 and TRBJ1-1, is SAVISQKPSRDICQRGTSLTIQCQVDSQVTMMFWYRQQPGQSLTLIATANQGSEATYESGFVIDKFPISRPNLTFSTLTVSNMSPEDSSIYLCSVRDSGNTEAFFGQGTRLTVV.

CDR3: CSARAELGQGSHQPQHF. The CDR3 nucleotides read TGCAGTGCTAGAGCTGAGCTGGGACAGGGGAGTCATCAGCCCCAGCATTTT. The gene calls are TRBV20-1 and TRBJ1-5, with TRBD1 identical over 10 bases. The CDR3 length is 17 residues. V was pared by 1 base and J by 5 bases, with 11 bases of the junction left unmatched. Germline V gene data show CDR1 as DFQATT and CDR2 as SNEGSKA (reference sequence).

The chain combines TRBV12-3 or TRBV12-4 with TRBJ2-3; D is undetermined. The CDR3 is made up of 13 amino acids. Here the CDR3 reads CAVTRFLTDTQYF. CDR3 nucleotide sequence: TGTGCAGTCACCAGGTTCCTCACAGATACGCAGTATTTT.

This clonotype was observed a handful of times. The rearrangement joins TRBV29-1 to TRBJ1-2; D is undetermined. This CDR3 region has 10 residues. V was clipped by 7 bases and J by 3 bases, with 6 bases between them. Looked up from germline, CDR1 is SQVTM and CDR2 is ANQGSEA. The CDR3 protein is CSGTDYGYTF. For the CDR3, the DNA is TGCAGCGGGACGGACTATGGCTACACCTTC.

This chain uses TRBV12-3 or TRBV12-4 with TRBJ2-5, with 9 bases matching TRBD2. J was trimmed by 2 bases and V by 3 bases; bases with no gene match: 4. CDR3 size: 15 residues. CDR3 region: CASSFGGGDQETQYF. In DNA, the CDR3 is TGTGCCAGCAGTTTCGGCGGGGGGGATCAAGAGACCCAGTACTTC.

The chain has TRBV12-3 or TRBV12-4 and TRBJ1-5, with D unresolved. The CDR3 covers 15 residues. The V end lost 3 bases, the J end lost 3 bases, and 12 bases lay between the germline ends. CDR3 coding DNA: TGTGCCAGCAGTTTGTCCGGGAATCTCAATCAGCCCCAGCATTTT. It codes for CASSLSGNLNQPQHF.

The chain combines TRBV6-5 with TRBJ2-2; 9 positions agree with TRBD2. The germline V gene has CDR1 MNHEY and CDR2 SVGAGI. CDR3 length equals 17 residues. Trimming took 0 bases from V and 7 from J; bases not matched to a gene: 9. CDR3: CASSYSLAGVNVGELFF. In nucleotides, the CDR3 is TGTGCCAGCAGTTACTCTTTAGCGGGGGTAAATGTCGGGGAGCTGTTTTTT.

This clonotype was picked up a small number of times. The chain has TRBV2 and TRBJ2-2; possible D gene TRBD1, 5 bases. Germline CDR1 reads SNHLY; CDR2 reads FYNNEI. The CDR3 has 14 residues. Trimming removed 6 bases at V and 3 bases at J, with 11 bases between. The CDR3 here is CASRQTGHTGELFF. The CDR3 coding sequence is TGTGCCAGCAGACAAACAGGCCACACCGGGGAGCTGTTTTTT.

This chain joins TRBV6-6 and TRBJ1-4, with 9 bases identical to TRBD1. Trimming removed 0 bases from V and 7 bases from J; junction bases left unmatched: 6. Germline V gives CDR1 MNHNY, CDR2 SVGAGI (reference sequence). The CDR3 has 16 amino acids. CDR3 protein: CASSYSTRTGVEKLFF. CDR3 nucleotides: TGTGCCAGCAGTTACTCGACGAGGACAGGGGTTGAAAAACTGTTTTTT.

This clonotype appeared many times. DNA of the CDR3: TGCGCCAGCAGCCAAGGTCACGCAGGGAACTATGGCTACACCTTC. Protein product: CASSQGHAGNYGYTF. This chain connects TRBV4-1 to TRBJ1-2, with D perhaps matching TRBD1 (5 bases). CDR3 length: 15 amino acids. CDR1 is MGHRA and CDR2 is YSYEKL in the germline V gene. V lost 1 base and J lost 2, with 11 bases in between.

This clonotype has ten or more counts. The chain joins TRBV20-1 to TRBJ2-2; D is uncertain. CDR3 length equals 15 residues. The V and J ends lost 0 bases and 4 bases respectively, with 12 bases between them. Germline V lookup: CDR1 DFQATT, CDR2 SNEGSKA (reference sequence). The CDR3 is CSAREWQSSTGELFF. CDR3 nucleotide sequence: TGCAGTGCTAGAGAATGGCAATCGAGCACCGGGGAGCTGTTTTTT.

There are many counts of this clonotype. The chain employs TRBV29-1 and TRBJ1-1; 10 bases fit TRBD1. This CDR3 has 15 residues. Germline V gene lookup returns CDR1 SQVTM and CDR2 ANQGSEA. V trimming: 2 bases; J trimming: 1 base; junction bases outside the gene matches: 4. The CDR3 DNA follows: TGCAGCGTTGAATGGGGACAGGGGCCGAACACTGAAGCTTTCTTT. It is translated as CSVEWGQGPNTEAFF.